These 22 T cell receptor beta chains were all obtained from the same sample, sequenced in a study of T cell repertoires in cytomegalovirus infection. These receptors are not linked to any known antigen. Each CDR3 protein is one row after TCRdb ran MiXCR on the reads. The sample yields about half a million distinct CDR3 sequences, about 44% seen once. Material: cultured PBMCs, obtained from culture after CMV antigen stimulation. The receptors were gathered from a human donor in good health (CMV status not recorded). Some clones in this sample may be carry-over from other donors' samples.

The chain combines TRBV20-1 with TRBJ2-3; D gene uncertain. CDR3 length: 14 amino acids. CDR1 and CDR2 (germline): DFQATT, SNEGSKA (reference sequence). Trimming stripped 1 base from V and 5 bases from J, with 13 bases between. CDR3 protein: CSARVGSLGDTQYF. The CDR3 bases are TGCAGTGCTAGAGTTGGCAGCCTTGGAGATACGCAGTATTTT.

This clonotype has just a few counts. This chain connects TRBV7-8 to TRBJ2-1, with TRBD2 identical over 14 bases. Germline assignment: CDR1 SGHVS and CDR2 FQNEAQ. The CDR3 runs 17 residues. Trimming removed 5 bases from V and 5 bases from J; junction bases left unmatched: 8. In DNA form, the CDR3 reads TGTGCCAGCAGCAATCCCCTGACTAGCGGGGGGGACAATGAGCAGTTCTTC. Translating gives CASSNPLTSGGDNEQFF. The full variable domain, in which reference TRBV7-8 and TRBJ2-1 provide the parts outside the CDR3, is GAGVSQSPRYKVAKRGQDVALRCDPISGHVSLFWYQQALGQGPEFLTYFQNEAQLDKSGLPSDRFFAERPEGSVSTLKIQRTQQEDSAVYLCASSNPLTSGGDNEQFFGPGTRLTVL.

This clonotype was counted only a few times. The V call is TRBV2, the J call TRBJ2-3, with D perhaps matching TRBD2 (7 bases). Trimming pared 6 bases from V and 1 base from J, leaving 23 bases between. Germline V gene data show CDR1 as SNHLY and CDR2 as FYNNEI. The CDR3 has 18 amino acids. The CDR3 spells CASRGRPGGGGRTDTQYF. The CDR3 bases are TGTGCCAGCAGAGGGCGTCCTGGGGGGGGCGGCCGCACAGATACGCAGTATTTT. Together with reference TRBV2 and TRBJ2-3, the CDR3 gives the full variable domain: EPEVTQTPSHQVTQMGQEVILRCVPISNHLYFYWYRQILGQKVEFLVSFYNNEISEKSEIFDDQFSVERPDGSNFTLKIRSTKLEDSAMYFCASRGRPGGGGRTDTQYFGPGTRLTVL.

The chain links TRBV10-2 to TRBJ1-5; unclear D gene. The CDR3 totals 16 residues. CDR1 and CDR2 (germline): WSHSY, SAAADI. V lost 2 bases and J 2 bases, leaving 13 bases between the germline ends. CDR3 region: CASSEGRLEGNQPQHF. DNA for the CDR3: TGCGCCAGCAGTGAGGGGAGGTTGGAGGGCAATCAGCCCCAGCATTTT.

The rearrangement links TRBV7-2 to TRBJ2-1; 9 bases are a match to TRBD1. This CDR3 comprises 13 residues. CDR1 SGHTA and CDR2 FQGNSA come from the germline V gene. Trimming removed 6 bases from V and 14 bases from J; junction bases left unmatched: 11. CDR3 sequence: CASSGRVGTGKFF. In DNA form, the CDR3 reads TGTGCCAGCAGTGGCCGAGTTGGGACAGGGAAGTTCTTC. The whole variable domain, remainder taken from reference TRBV7-2 and TRBJ2-1, is GAGVSQSPSNKVTEKGKDVELRCDPISGHTALYWYRQSLGQGLEFLIYFQGNSAPDKSGLPSDRFSAERTGGSVSTLTIQRTQQEDSAVYLCASSGRVGTGKFFGPGTRLTVL.

In its sample, this clonotype was seen many times. The chain couples TRBV7-2 to TRBJ2-1, with D maybe TRBD1 (5 bases). Trimming took off 6 bases at V and 1 base at J, with 13 bases between the two ends. The CDR3 length is 15 residues. Germline-derived CDR1 and CDR2 are SGHTA and FQGNSA. The CDR3 DNA follows: TGTGCCAGCAGACCAACTGGACAATCCTACAATGAGCAGTTCTTC. Translation: CASRPTGQSYNEQFF.

The V and J genes are TRBV15 and TRBJ1-5; D call uncertain. Trimming removed 3 bases from V and 0 bases from J, with 9 bases in between. The CDR3 runs to 15 residues. Germline CDR1 LNHNV, CDR2 YYDKDF (reference sequence). This chain's CDR3 is CATSRQKISNQPQHF. The CDR3 DNA sequence: TGTGCCACCAGCAGGCAAAAGATTAGCAATCAGCCCCAGCATTTT.

The CDR3 spells CASSNPGQVLTARGYTF. In DNA form, the CDR3 reads TGTGCCAGCAGCAATCCGGGACAGGTTCTAACGGCGCGAGGCTACACCTTC. The V gene is TRBV7-6, the J gene TRBJ1-2; 8 nucleotides align to TRBD1. The CDR3 extends over 17 amino acids. V lost 5 bases, J lost 8 bases, and 19 bases stayed unmatched. Germline CDR1 reads SGHVS; CDR2 reads FNYEAQ.

This clonotype is a singleton in its sample. V and J are TRBV6-5 and TRBJ2-3; TRBD1 agrees at 8 bases. This CDR3 spans 13 amino acids. J lost 6 bases, V lost 10 bases, and 9 bases had no gene match. The germline gives CDR1 MNHEY, CDR2 SVGAGI. Written as DNA, the CDR3 is TGTGCCACCCTAACCAGGGGGCCTGATACGCAGTATTTT. It codes for CATLTRGPDTQYF.

This clonotype was picked up a small number of times. CDR3 protein: CATSRESGDGDTQYF. CDR3 DNA sequence: TGTGCCACCAGCAGAGAATCGGGAGATGGAGATACGCAGTATTTT. The chain carries TRBV15 and TRBJ2-3; tentative D call: TRBD2 (6 bases). Germline V gives CDR1 LNHNV, CDR2 YYDKDF (reference sequence). The CDR3 totals 15 residues. Trimming stripped 0 bases from V and 5 bases from J, with 12 bases between.

This clonotype was recorded once. This chain connects TRBV9 to TRBJ2-3; 9 bases line up with TRBD2. The CDR3 consists of 18 residues. J gave up 0 bases and V 1 base, and 9 bases lay outside the gene matches. CDR1 is SGDLS and CDR2 is YYNGEE in the germline V gene. Here the CDR3 reads CASSVQTSGMHSTDTQYF. The CDR3 coding sequence is TGTGCCAGCAGCGTACAGACTAGCGGAATGCATAGCACAGATACGCAGTATTTT.

The chain couples TRBV27 to TRBJ2-5; D is perhaps TRBD1 (6 bases). Germline CDR1 is MNHEY and CDR2 is SMNVEV (reference sequence). With 4 bases removed from V and 0 bases from J, the gap between germline ends came to 9 bases. The CDR3 has 14 amino acids. DNA for the CDR3: TGTGCCAGCAGTTCATCAGGGGACCAAGAGACCCAGTACTTC. Its protein product is CASSSSGDQETQYF.

The genes are TRBV11-2 and TRBJ2-7, with D possibly being TRBD2 (6 bases). The CDR3 covers 15 residues. V lost 5 bases and J 0 bases, leaving 14 bases between the germline ends. Looked up from germline, CDR1 is SGHAT and CDR2 is FQNNGV. The CDR3 reads CASSPVLAHSYEQYF. The CDR3 nucleotides are TGTGCCAGCAGCCCGGTGCTAGCGCACTCCTACGAGCAGTACTTC.

The rearrangement joins TRBV4-1 to TRBJ2-1; D uncertain. Trimming took 3 bases from V and 0 from J, leaving 12 bases between them. The CDR3 length is 16 residues. Germline V gene lookup returns CDR1 MGHRA and CDR2 YSYEKL. CDR3 nucleotide sequence: TGCGCCAGCAGCCAGCCCCTACGGAGCTCCTACAATGAGCAGTTCTTC. It translates to CASSQPLRSSYNEQFF.

This clonotype was observed a few times. J is TRBJ2-5 and V is TRBV7-2; the D gene could be TRBD1 or TRBD2 (5 bases each). The CDR3 consists of 14 residues. The V end was cut by 5 bases, the J end by 0 bases, with 10 bases between. Germline V CDR1 and CDR2: SGHTA, FQGNSA. CDR3 bases: TGTGCCAGCAGCCCCGGGGCGTACCAAGAGACCCAGTACTTC. Amino acid sequence: CASSPGAYQETQYF.

The table lists this clonotype with a few counts. The genes are TRBV20-1 and TRBJ2-7; a possible D gene is TRBD2 (6 bases). CDR1 and CDR2 (germline): DFQATT, SNEGSKA (reference sequence). This CDR3 is built from 14 residues. V lost 4 bases and J 6 bases, leaving 19 bases between the germline ends. The CDR3 protein is CSATRAGPGLEQYF. In DNA form, the CDR3 reads TGCAGTGCTACTCGGGCGGGACCGGGCCTCGAGCAGTACTTC.

The V and J genes are TRBV5-4 and TRBJ1-4; D may be TRBD1 (5 bases). The CDR3 length is 17 residues. Germline V gives CDR1 SGHNT, CDR2 YYREEE (reference sequence). Trimming removed 4 bases at V and 8 bases at J, with 24 bases between. DNA of the CDR3: TGTGCCAGCAGCGACTCGGGCAGGGTGTTCGGTGAAGAAAAACTGTTTTTT. It codes for CASSDSGRVFGEEKLFF.

The gene calls are TRBV7-8 and TRBJ2-2; 15 nucleotides line up with TRBD2. V trimming: 6 bases; J trimming: 7 bases; junction bases outside the gene matches: 9. The length of the CDR3 is 17 residues. From germline, CDR1 is SGHVS and CDR2 FQNEAQ. CDR3 in DNA: TGTGCCAGCAGGCTCGGGACTAGCGGGGGGACGGGCGGGGAGCTGTTTTTT. As protein: CASRLGTSGGTGGELFF.

The rearrangement joins TRBV7-2 to TRBJ2-2; 12 bases agree with TRBD2. Germline CDR1 is SGHTA and CDR2 is FQGNSA. J gave up 7 bases and V 5 bases, and 8 bases lay outside the gene matches. The CDR3 contains 16 residues. CDR3 DNA sequence: TGTGCCAGCAGCCCCAGACTAGCGGGAGCCTTCGGGGAGCTGTTTTTT. This translates into CASSPRLAGAFGELFF. Variable domain in full (rest from reference TRBV7-2 and TRBJ2-2): GAGVSQSPSNKVTEKGKDVELRCDPISGHTALYWYRQSLGQGLEFLIYFQGNSAPDKSGLPSDRFSAERTGGSVSTLTIQRTQQEDSAVYLCASSPRLAGAFGELFFGEGSRLTVL.

This clonotype was found many times. The chain employs TRBV7-8 and TRBJ1-3; 8 bases agree with TRBD1. This CDR3 spans 14 amino acids. V shed 6 bases and J 0 bases; nucleotides not matched to a gene: 1. The germline CDR1 and CDR2 sequences are SGHVS and FQNEAQ. CDR3 coding DNA: TGTGCCAGCAGGGGACAGGTCTCTGGAAACACCATATATTTT. Its translation: CASRGQVSGNTIYF.

This clonotype was seen a handful of times. The chain combines TRBV6-1 with TRBJ1-1; D perhaps matches TRBD1 (6 bases). Germline CDR1 reads MNHNS; CDR2 reads SASEGT. V lost 6 bases and J lost 7, with 12 bases in between. The CDR3 is 12 residues long. This CDR3 reads CASSVRTDEAFF. CDR3 in DNA: TGTGCCAGCAGCGTCCGGACAGATGAAGCTTTCTTT.

A few counts support this clonotype. This CDR3 is CASSFGDRGSPLHF. CDR3 in DNA: TGTGCCAGCAGCTTCGGGGACAGGGGTTCACCCCTCCACTTT. The J gene is TRBJ1-6, the V gene TRBV5-5, with TRBD1 matching over 10 bases. CDR3 length: 14 amino acids. The V gene's germline CDR1 is SGHKS and CDR2 YYEKEE (reference sequence). Trimming at V came to 2 bases and at J to 9 bases, leaving 2 bases not matched to a gene. Complete variable domain (other parts from reference TRBV5-5 and TRBJ1-6): DAGVTQSPTHLIKTRGQQVTLRCSPISGHKSVSWYQQVLGQGPQFIFQYYEKEERGRGNFPDRFSARQFPNYSSELNVNALLLGDSALYLCASSFGDRGSPLHFGNGTRLTVT.